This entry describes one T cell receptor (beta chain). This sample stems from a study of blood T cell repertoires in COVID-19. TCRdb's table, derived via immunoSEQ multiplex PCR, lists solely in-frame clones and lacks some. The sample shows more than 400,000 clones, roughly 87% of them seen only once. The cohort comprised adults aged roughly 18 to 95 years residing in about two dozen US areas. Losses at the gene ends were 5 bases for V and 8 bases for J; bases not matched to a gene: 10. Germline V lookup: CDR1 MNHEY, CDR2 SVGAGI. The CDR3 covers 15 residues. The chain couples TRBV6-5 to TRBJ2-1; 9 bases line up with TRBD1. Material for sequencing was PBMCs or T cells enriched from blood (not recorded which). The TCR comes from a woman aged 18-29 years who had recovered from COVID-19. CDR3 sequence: CASSPLGTGFDEQFF. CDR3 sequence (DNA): TGTGCCAGCAGTCCCCTCGGGACAGGGTTCGATGAGCAGTTCTTC.